This T cell receptor beta chain was recovered during a study of T cells in Graves' hyperthyroidism and ophthalmopathy (dated by TCRdb to between 2018 and 2020). About the full investigation: Peripheral blood was sampled at the time of initial diagnosis, prior to any treatment. TCR Vbeta CDR3 sequencing of 120 to 150 peripheral blood samples (roughly 43 ophthalmopathy, 75 hyperthyroidism and some 17 progressor patients) is reported in the paper. After blood sampling, hyperthyroidism patients were treated with methimazole at a starting dose of 30 mg daily, and ophthalmopathy patients were treated with high-dose intravenous methylprednisolone. Whether ophthalmopathy could be predicted prospectively was tested in an independent validation cohort made up of fewer than 20 hyperthyroidism patients plus 17 patients who later progressed to ophthalmopathy. The study also compared thyroid tissue and blood T-cell repertoires from roughly six Graves' hyperthyroidism patients. To identify TCR V-J signatures that set the groups apart, the researchers used a discovery cohort of more than 95 patients, made up of 40 to 45 with Graves' ophthalmopathy and 57 with stable Graves' hyperthyroidism. The 90 to 100 discovery patients were randomly divided into training and test sets at a 7:3 ratio.

Ophthalmopathy patients had moderately to severely active disease, Clinical Activity Score of at least 3, NOSPECS grade of at least 4, and duration under 3 months. Patients with uncontrolled infections, other autoimmune diseases, pregnancy or lactation were excluded. Clinical symptoms, serum thyroxine and TRAb, thyroid ultrasound, and orbital computed tomography formed the basis for the diagnoses. Ficoll-Paque density gradient centrifugation was used to isolate PBMCs from 10 ml of fresh peripheral blood. Total RNA was extracted with Trizol reagent, and quality was checked on an Agilent 2100 Bioanalyzer. To note about this clonotype: It lacks a known antigen. The input lacks base qualities; no much larger clone sits a single base away.

The TCR beta CDR3 regions were amplified from the RNA transcripts. The first round of RT-PCR for the TCR CDR3 was performed with the HTBI primer set and the Qiagen OneStep RT-PCR kit. A second multiplex PCR round built the libraries, followed by size selection and purification. Sequencing of the libraries was done on an Illumina HiSeq2000 using paired-end 100 bp reads. The authors' analysis ran thus. SOAPnuke was used to process the raw data, removing reads that contained adapters or uncalled bases, had a mean Phred below 15, or lacked an exact match to the constant primer or identifier. High-quality paired reads were merged using COPE v1.2.5, and each unique nucleotide sequence was defined as a clonotype. MiTCR v1.1 was used to align the clonotypes against IMGT TRBV, TRBD and TRBJ reference segments. Only V-J combinations with frequency above 0.0001, covering approximately 99% of repertoires, were analysed. A TCS score was defined as the ratio between F50 (clonal expansion) and ExV (chaos), using BLOSUM62-based TCRdist between CDR3 peptides within each V-J. Welch's t-statistics and random forest reduced just over 500 V-J features to 13, which were used in a naive Bayes classifier (R e1071). TCRdb took the public reads, trimmed them with fastp at Q25, ran MiXCR for clone calling and kept in-frame beta chains. Merged by CDR3 protein, the rows form single entries marked with the most common genes and DNA. The V and J calls, along with clone size, are taken from TCRdb and not from the paper's own processing. The sample data list around 690,000 distinct CDR3 sequences, and less than 25% of these were observed just once. Under 35% of the sample is taken by the ten largest.

The full study reports these points: Most expanded thyroid clonotypes (frequency above 0.001) were also found in blood, which suggests that blood repertoires may mirror thyroid immune responses. During validation, the model predicted progression to ophthalmopathy a median of approximately 6 months ahead of onset, with around 65% sensitivity and less than 85% specificity. Sample size was not statistically predetermined, and blinding of investigators to group allocation was not performed. Ophthalmopathy was separated from stable hyperthyroidism by a 13 V-J signature model, with approximately 90% sensitivity and 81% to 83% specificity obtained in cross-validation and 80%/75% obtained in testing.

This clonotype was obtained from a man between 25 and 39 years old with Graves' ophthalmopathy. Sequencing was done on a sample of blood.

The CDR3 reads as follows: CASSLAEVAVTGELFF. The sequenced DNA is TGTGCCAGCAGCTTAGCGGAGGTAGCGGTCACCGGGGAGCTGTTTTTT. The V and J segments used are TRBV7-9 and TRBJ2-2; the D gene is possibly TRBD2, with 6 bases matching. CDR1 is given as SEHNR and CDR2 as FQNEAQ, both from the germline V gene (reference sequence). From cysteine to phenylalanine, the CDR3 is 16 amino acids long. The CDR3 DNA has 48 bases and is translated from base 1. At the junction V is shortened by 0 bases and J by 4 bases, with 12 bases in between.